This TCR beta chain was retrieved from a study of blood T cell repertoires in COVID-19. About the study: The United States, Italy and Spain provided the acute and convalescent COVID-19 samples.

As originally analysed: Amplification of reference gene primers was used by the study to estimate nucleated cell counts. Assay used: immunoSEQ multiplex PCR; TCRdb lists only in-frame clones, some missing. That table gives V, J and clone size, and the DNA gave D and trimming. The repertoire holds hundreds of thousands of clones, with approximately 90% as singletons. Germline values: CDR1 SGHRS, CDR2 YFSETQ. Deletions cut 6 bases from V and 4 bases from J, with 8 bases between. The CDR3 totals 11 residues. The origin of this receptor is a man aged 35 to 55 with acute or convalescent COVID-19. The sequencing input was peripheral blood. The rearrangement joins TRBV5-1 to TRBJ2-7, with D perhaps matching TRBD1 (6 bases). CDR3 DNA sequence: TGCGCCAGCACAGGGGAGTACGAGCAGTACTTC. This gives the protein CASTGEYEQYF.